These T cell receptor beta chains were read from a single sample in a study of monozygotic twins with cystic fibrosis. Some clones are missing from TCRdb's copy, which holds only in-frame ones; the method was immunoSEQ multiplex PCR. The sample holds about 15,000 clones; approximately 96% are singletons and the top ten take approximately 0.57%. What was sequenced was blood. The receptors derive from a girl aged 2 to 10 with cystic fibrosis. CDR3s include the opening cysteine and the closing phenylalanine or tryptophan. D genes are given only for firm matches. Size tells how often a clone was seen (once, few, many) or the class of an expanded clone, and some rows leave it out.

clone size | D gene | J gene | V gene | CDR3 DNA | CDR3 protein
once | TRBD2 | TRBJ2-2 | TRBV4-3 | TGCGCCAGCAGACAGGGACTAGCCTCGAACACCGGGGAGCTGTTTTTT | CASRQGLASNTGELFF
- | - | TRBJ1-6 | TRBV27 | TGTGCCAGCAGTGTGACAGGATTGAGCTCCTATAATTCACCCCTCCACTTT | CASSVTGLSSYNSPLHF
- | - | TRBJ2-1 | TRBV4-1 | TGCGCCAGCAGCCAAGTTGGACGGGACTTTGGGGAGTTCTTC | CASSQVGRDFGEFF
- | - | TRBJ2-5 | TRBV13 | TGTGCCAGCAGCTTAATCAGGACAGCTCAAGAGACCCAGTACTTC | CASSLIRTAQETQYF
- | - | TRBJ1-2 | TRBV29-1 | TGCAGCGTTGAGTCAGGACAGAACAACTATGGCTACACCTTC | CSVESGQNNYGYTF
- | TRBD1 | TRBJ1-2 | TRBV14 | TGTGCCAGCAGCTATGGACAGGGGGTCTATGGCTACACCTTC | CASSYGQGVYGYTF
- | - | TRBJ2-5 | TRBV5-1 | TGCGCCAGCAGCTTATCAGGGACCCAAGAGACCCAGTACTTC | CASSLSGTQETQYF
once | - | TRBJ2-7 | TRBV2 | TGTGCCAGCAGGGGAGATAACGAGCAGTACTTC | CASRGDNEQYF
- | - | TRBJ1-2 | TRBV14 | TGTGCCAGCAGCCAGGGGAGATTGGCAGGGGATTATGGCTACACCTTC | CASSQGRLAGDYGYTF
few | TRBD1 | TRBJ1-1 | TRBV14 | TGTGCCAGCAGCCAGCGACAGGGAATGAACACTGAAGCTTTCTTT | CASSQRQGMNTEAFF
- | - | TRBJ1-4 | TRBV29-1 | TGCAGCGCGGTAGGCAGCCCAACTAATGAAAAACTGTTTTTT | CSAVGSPTNEKLFF
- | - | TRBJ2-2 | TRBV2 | TGTGCCAGCAGTGAGGGCCAGAACACCGGGGAGCTGTTTTTT | CASSEGQNTGELFF
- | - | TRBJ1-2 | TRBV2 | TGTGCCAGCAGTGAAAGGGGAAGGAGGGACTATGGCTACACCTTC | CASSERGRRDYGYTF
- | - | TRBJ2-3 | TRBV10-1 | TGCGCCAGCAGTGAAAATTTTCGGGATACGCAGTATTTT | CASSENFRDTQYF
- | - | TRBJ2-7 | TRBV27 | TGTGCCAGCAGTCCCCTCCCCCAGGAGGGAGACAGCAACGAGCAGTACTTC | CASSPLPQEGDSNEQYF
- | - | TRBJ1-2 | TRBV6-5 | TGTGCCAGCGGGAGAGGGCGGATTTATGGCTACACCTTC | CASGRGRIYGYTF
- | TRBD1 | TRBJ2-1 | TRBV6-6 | TGTGCCAGCAGTTACGGACAGGGGTTTGGCGATGAGCAGTTCTTC | CASSYGQGFGDEQFF
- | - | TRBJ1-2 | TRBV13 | TGTGCCAGCAGCTTAAAGGGATACTATGGCTACACCTTC | CASSLKGYYGYTF
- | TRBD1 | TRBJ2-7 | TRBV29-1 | TGCAGCGCTCTTGACGGGACAGCCTACTTC | CSALDGTAYF
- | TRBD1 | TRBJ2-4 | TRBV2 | TGTGCCAGCAGTGAAGCGCTTAGGTCAGGGGGCGTTCTAGCCAAAAACATTCAGTACTTC | CASSEALRSGGVLAKNIQYF
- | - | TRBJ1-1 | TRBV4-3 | TGCGCCAGCAGCCAATCATTAGCAGGTCGTCCCAACACTGAAGCTTTCTTT | CASSQSLAGRPNTEAFF
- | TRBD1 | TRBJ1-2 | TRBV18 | TGTGCCAGCTCATCATGGGGCGACAGGGGGCGTTTTATTGATGGCTACACCTTC | CASSSWGDRGRFIDGYTF
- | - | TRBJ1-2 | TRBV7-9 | TGTGCCAGCAGCCCAGTTTCCAGAACGACAGAGAACTATGGCTACACCTTC | CASSPVSRTTENYGYTF
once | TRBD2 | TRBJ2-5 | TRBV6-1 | TGTGCCAGCAGTGCCAAAAGACTAGCGGGGTTCCAAGAGACCCAGTACTTC | CASSAKRLAGFQETQYF
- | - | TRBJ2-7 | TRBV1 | TGCACCAGCAGCCCCCGTGCGGCCTACGAGCAGTACTTC | CTSSPRAAYEQYF
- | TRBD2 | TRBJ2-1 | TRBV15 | TGTGCCACCAGCAGAGATCTCTTAGCGGGGTTGTACAATGAGCAGTTCTTC | CATSRDLLAGLYNEQFF
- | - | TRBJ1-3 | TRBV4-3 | TGCGCCAGCACAAGGCCGGGAAACACCATATATTTT | CASTRPGNTIYF
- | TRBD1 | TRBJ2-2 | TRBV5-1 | TGCGCCAGCAGCTTGGCGGGACAGGGGATCGCCGGGGAGCTGTTTTTT | CASSLAGQGIAGELFF
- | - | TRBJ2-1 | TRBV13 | TGTGCCAGCAGACCGGGGGCGTTAGAGCTATACAATGAGCAGTTCTTC | CASRPGALELYNEQFF
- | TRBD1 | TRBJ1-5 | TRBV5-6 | TGTGCCAGCAGCCCGTCCGGGACAGGAAATCAGCCCCAGCATTTT | CASSPSGTGNQPQHF
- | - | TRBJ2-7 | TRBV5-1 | TGCGCCAGCAGCCTAGACAGGAGTAAGTACGAGCAGTACTTC | CASSLDRSKYEQYF
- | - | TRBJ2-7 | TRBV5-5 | TGTGCCAGCAGCTTTACCGGGAGAAGCACCTACGAGCAGTACTTC | CASSFTGRSTYEQYF
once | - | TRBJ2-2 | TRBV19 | TGTGCCAGTAGTATCGTACAGGTCTGGTCCACCGGGGAGCTGTTTTTT | CASSIVQVWSTGELFF
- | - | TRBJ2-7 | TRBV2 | TGTGCCAGCAGCCACAGGGCCCCACAAACCTACGAGCAGTACTTC | CASSHRAPQTYEQYF
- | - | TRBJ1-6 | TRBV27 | TGTGCCAGCAGGGCCTGGGGCGCGGATAATTCACCCCTCCACTTT | CASRAWGADNSPLHF
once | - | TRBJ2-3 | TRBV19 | TGTGCCAGTAGTATTATCGCCATGGCCGTTTCTGGGGAGGGGGGGCTTAGCACAGATACGCAGTATTTT | CASSIIAMAVSGEGGLSTDTQYF
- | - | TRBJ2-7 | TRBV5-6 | TGTGCCAGCAGCTTGGGTGGGGGTAACGAGCAGTACTTC | CASSLGGGNEQYF
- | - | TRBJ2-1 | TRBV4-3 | TGCGCCAGCAGCCAGGACCTAAGCAGGGTGGAGCAGTTCTTC | CASSQDLSRVEQFF
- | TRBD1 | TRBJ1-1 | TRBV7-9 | TGTGCCAGCACCAAGGACAGGGCCTTCACTGAAGCTTTCTTT | CASTKDRAFTEAFF
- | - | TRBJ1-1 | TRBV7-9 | TGTGCCAGCAGCCCCCCAAGGGTTCTTCGGCCAAGGGCAACTGAAGCTTTCTTT | CASSPPRVLRPRATEAFF
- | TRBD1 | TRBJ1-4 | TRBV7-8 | TGTGCCAGCAGCGCCGACAGGGGCCCGAATGAAAAACTGTTTTTT | CASSADRGPNEKLFF
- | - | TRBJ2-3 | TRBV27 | TGTGCCAGCAGTTCTGGGAGAACAGATACGCAGTATTTT | CASSSGRTDTQYF
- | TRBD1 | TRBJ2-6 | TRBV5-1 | TGCGCCAGCAGCTTGATGGGACAGGGGTCCGGGGCCAACGTCCTGACTTTC | CASSLMGQGSGANVLTF